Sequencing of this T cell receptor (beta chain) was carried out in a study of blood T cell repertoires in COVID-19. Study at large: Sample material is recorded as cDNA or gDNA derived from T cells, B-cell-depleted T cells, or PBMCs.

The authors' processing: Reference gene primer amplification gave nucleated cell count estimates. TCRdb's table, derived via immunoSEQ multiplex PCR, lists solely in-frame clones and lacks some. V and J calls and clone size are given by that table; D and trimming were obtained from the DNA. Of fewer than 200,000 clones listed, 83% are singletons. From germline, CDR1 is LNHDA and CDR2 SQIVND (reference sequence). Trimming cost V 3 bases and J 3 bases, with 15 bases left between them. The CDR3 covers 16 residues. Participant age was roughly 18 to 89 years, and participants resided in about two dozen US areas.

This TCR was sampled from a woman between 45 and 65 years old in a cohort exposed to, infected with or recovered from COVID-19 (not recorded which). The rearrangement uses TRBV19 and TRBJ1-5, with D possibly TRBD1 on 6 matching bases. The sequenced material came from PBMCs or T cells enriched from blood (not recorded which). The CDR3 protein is CASSILRDTDNQPQHF. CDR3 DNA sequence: TGTGCCAGTAGTATCTTAAGGGACACAGACAATCAGCCCCAGCATTTT.